This is a list of T cell receptor beta chains from one sample in a study of T cell responses to AZD1222 COVID-19 vaccine. Profiled with immunoSEQ multiplex PCR; TCRdb holds only in-frame clones, not every one. Of 150,000 to 180,000 clones in the sample, 90% were seen once. The sequencing here drew on peripheral blood, taken 28 days after the second AZD1222 dose. Receptor source: an adult who received the AZD1222 COVID-19 vaccine. Both conserved end residues are part of each CDR3. Each record gives: V gene, J gene, D gene, clone size, CDR3 DNA, CDR3 protein. The D gene is left open where the match is weak. For some rows the clone size is stated as once, few or many, or as a class when expanded; others skip it.

V: TRBV7-3; J: TRBJ1-2; D: .; size: .; DNA: TGTGCCAGCAGCCATGACAGGAACGGTGGCTACACCTTC; CDR3: CASSHDRNGGYTF
V: TRBV2; J: TRBJ2-2; D: TRBD1; size: .; DNA: TGTGCCAGCGGGCGACAGGGGACCGGGGAGCTGTTTTTT; CDR3: CASGRQGTGELFF
V: TRBV6-5; J: TRBJ1-5; D: .; size: .; DNA: TGTGCCAGCGCTTTAGGGGGAAATCAGCCCCAGCATTTT; CDR3: CASALGGNQPQHF
V: TRBV30; J: TRBJ2-5; D: .; size: .; DNA: TGTGCCTGGAGTAGAGAAGAGACCCAGTACTTC; CDR3: CAWSREETQYF
V: TRBV30; J: TRBJ1-3; D: .; size: .; DNA: TGTGCCTGGAGTATCGGAGTTGGAAACACCATATATTTT; CDR3: CAWSIGVGNTIYF
V: TRBV5-1; J: TRBJ2-7; D: .; size: .; DNA: TGCGCCAGCAGCCAATTCGGGACCCACTACGAGCAGTACTTC; CDR3: CASSQFGTHYEQYF
V: TRBV19; J: TRBJ1-4; D: .; size: once; DNA: TGTGCCAGTAGTTTGGGCAGGGCGGATAGACTGTTTTTT; CDR3: CASSLGRADRLFF
V: TRBV6-5; J: TRBJ1-2; D: .; size: once; DNA: TGTGCCAGCAGTTACGTCGGGGCGACTCGCGGCTACACCTTC; CDR3: CASSYVGATRGYTF
V: TRBV7-9; J: TRBJ1-1; D: .; size: .; DNA: TGTGCCAGCAGCTTAGTGGGGGCAGTCACTGAAGCTTTCTTT; CDR3: CASSLVGAVTEAFF
V: TRBV9; J: TRBJ2-1; D: TRBD2; size: .; DNA: TGTGCCAGCAGCCCCCCTAGCGGGGGCTCCTACAATGAGCAGTTCTTC; CDR3: CASSPPSGGSYNEQFF
V: TRBV27; J: TRBJ1-6; D: .; size: once; DNA: TGTGCCAGCAGTATTAGACTGATTAATTCACCCCTCCACTTT; CDR3: CASSIRLINSPLHF
V: TRBV3-1/TRBV3-2; J: TRBJ1-2; D: .; size: .; DNA: TGTGCCAGCAACGGCAGGGGATATGGCTACACCTTC; CDR3: CASNGRGYGYTF
V: TRBV9; J: TRBJ2-3; D: .; size: .; DNA: TGTGCCAGCAGCGTAGAAAGGGGCCCGCAGTATTTT; CDR3: CASSVERGPQYF
V: TRBV2; J: TRBJ1-1; D: .; size: .; DNA: TGTGCCAGCGGGAGACACCCGAACACTGAAGCTTTCTTT; CDR3: CASGRHPNTEAFF
V: TRBV5-1; J: TRBJ2-7; D: .; size: .; DNA: TGCGCCAGCAGCTTGATTAGCGTCTCCTACGAGCAGTACTTC; CDR3: CASSLISVSYEQYF
V: TRBV12-3/TRBV12-4; J: TRBJ1-5; D: .; size: few; DNA: TGTGCCAGCACCCCATCAACAGCCCAGCATTTT; CDR3: CASTPSTAQHF
V: TRBV5-1; J: TRBJ1-1; D: TRBD1; size: .; DNA: TGCGCCAGCAGCGGTCAGGGGGGATGGATCACTGAAGCTTTCTTT; CDR3: CASSGQGGWITEAFF
V: TRBV19; J: TRBJ1-2; D: .; size: .; DNA: TGTGCCAGTGGAACCCGGGCCAGGGGTCATGCTGGCTACACCTTC; CDR3: CASGTRARGHAGYTF
V: TRBV25-1; J: TRBJ2-2; D: .; size: .; DNA: TGTGCCAGCAGTGAATTTGGGCTTACCGGGGAGCTGTTTTTT; CDR3: CASSEFGLTGELFF
V: TRBV5-1; J: TRBJ2-7; D: .; size: .; DNA: TGCGCCAGCAGCTTGTTCGCCAACCCCCCCTACGAGCAGTACTTC; CDR3: CASSLFANPPYEQYF
V: TRBV19; J: TRBJ2-5; D: .; size: .; DNA: TGTGCCAGTAGTTCAATTCGGGACTCCCAAGAGACCCAGTACTTC; CDR3: CASSSIRDSQETQYF
V: TRBV25-1; J: TRBJ2-7; D: .; size: .; DNA: TGTGCCAGCAGTGAATCGGGTCAGGCCAGAACCTACGAGCAGTACTTC; CDR3: CASSESGQARTYEQYF
V: TRBV3-1/TRBV3-2; J: TRBJ2-2; D: .; size: .; DNA: TGTGCCAGCAGCCAAGTTGGTGGGGACCTATACACCGGGGAGCTGTTTTTT; CDR3: CASSQVGGDLYTGELFF
V: TRBV3-1/TRBV3-2; J: TRBJ1-6; D: TRBD1; size: .; DNA: TGTGCCAGCAGCCTTTATAGGACAGGGATGACACCCCTCCACTTT; CDR3: CASSLYRTGMTPLHF
V: TRBV7-9; J: TRBJ2-7; D: .; size: .; DNA: TGTGCCAGCAGCTTAGCCAGTGGGGGCTACGAGCAGTACTTC; CDR3: CASSLASGGYEQYF
V: TRBV28; J: TRBJ1-3; D: TRBD1; size: once; DNA: TGTGCCAGCAGCACCGTTGGGACAGGGAGGGACACCATATATTTT; CDR3: CASSTVGTGRDTIYF
V: TRBV4-1; J: TRBJ1-5; D: .; size: .; DNA: TGCGCCAGCAGCCAAATTACAGGGATTAGGCCCCAGCATTTT; CDR3: CASSQITGIRPQHF
V: TRBV5-1; J: TRBJ1-3; D: .; size: .; DNA: TGCGCCAGCAGCTTGGCTGGGGTGGACACCATATATTTT; CDR3: CASSLAGVDTIYF
V: TRBV6-5; J: TRBJ1-1; D: .; size: .; DNA: TGTGCCAGCACACCAGGGTGGATGAACACTGAAGCTTTCTTT; CDR3: CASTPGWMNTEAFF
V: TRBV28; J: TRBJ2-3; D: TRBD2; size: .; DNA: TGTGCCAGCAGTTTAGGAGCGGGACCCGATACGCAGTATTTT; CDR3: CASSLGAGPDTQYF
V: TRBV6-5; J: TRBJ2-7; D: TRBD1; size: once; DNA: TGTGCCAGCAGCGGCCCGGGACAGGGGGACGGGCAGTACTTC; CDR3: CASSGPGQGDGQYF
V: TRBV27; J: TRBJ2-7; D: .; size: .; DNA: TGTGCCAGCAGTTTGTCCGGATCCTACGAGCAGTACTTC; CDR3: CASSLSGSYEQYF
V: TRBV5-1; J: TRBJ2-3; D: .; size: .; DNA: TGCGCCAGCAGCTTTGGAGCCAGTAGCACAGATACGCAGTATTTT; CDR3: CASSFGASSTDTQYF
V: TRBV7-9; J: TRBJ2-4; D: .; size: .; DNA: TGTGCCAGCAGCCCGACAGAGGGCAAAAACATTCAGTACTTC; CDR3: CASSPTEGKNIQYF